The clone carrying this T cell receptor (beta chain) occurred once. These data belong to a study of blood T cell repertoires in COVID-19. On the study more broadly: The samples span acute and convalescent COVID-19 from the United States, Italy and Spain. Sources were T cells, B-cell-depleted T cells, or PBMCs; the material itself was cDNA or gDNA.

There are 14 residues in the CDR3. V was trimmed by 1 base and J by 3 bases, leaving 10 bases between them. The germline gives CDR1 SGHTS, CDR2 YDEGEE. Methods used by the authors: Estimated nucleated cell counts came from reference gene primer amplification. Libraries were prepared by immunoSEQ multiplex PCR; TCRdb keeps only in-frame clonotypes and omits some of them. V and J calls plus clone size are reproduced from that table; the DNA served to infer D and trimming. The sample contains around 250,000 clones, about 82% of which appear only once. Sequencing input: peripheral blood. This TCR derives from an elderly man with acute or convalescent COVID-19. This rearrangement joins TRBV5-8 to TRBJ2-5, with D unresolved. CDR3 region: CASSLRQVEETQYF. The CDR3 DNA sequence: TGTGCCAGCAGCTTGAGGCAGGTGGAAGAGACCCAGTACTTC.